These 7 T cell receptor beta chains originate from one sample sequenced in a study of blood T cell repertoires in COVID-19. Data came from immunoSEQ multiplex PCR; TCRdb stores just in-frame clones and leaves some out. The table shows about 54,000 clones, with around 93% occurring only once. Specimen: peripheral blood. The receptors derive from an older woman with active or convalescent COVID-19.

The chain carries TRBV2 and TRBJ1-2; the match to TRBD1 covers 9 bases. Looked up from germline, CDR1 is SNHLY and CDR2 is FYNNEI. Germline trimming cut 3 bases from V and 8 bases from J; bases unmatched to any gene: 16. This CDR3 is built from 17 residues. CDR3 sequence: CASSEPRQGETLSGYTF. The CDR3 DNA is TGTGCCAGCAGTGAGCCCCGACAGGGGGAGACACTAAGCGGCTACACCTTC.

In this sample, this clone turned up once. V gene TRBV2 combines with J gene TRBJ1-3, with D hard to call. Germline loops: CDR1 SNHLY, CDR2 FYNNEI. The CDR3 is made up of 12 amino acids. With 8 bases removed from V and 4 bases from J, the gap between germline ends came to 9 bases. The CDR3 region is CASGGLGNTIYF. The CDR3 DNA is TGTGCCAGCGGCGGCCTCGGAAACACCATATATTTT.

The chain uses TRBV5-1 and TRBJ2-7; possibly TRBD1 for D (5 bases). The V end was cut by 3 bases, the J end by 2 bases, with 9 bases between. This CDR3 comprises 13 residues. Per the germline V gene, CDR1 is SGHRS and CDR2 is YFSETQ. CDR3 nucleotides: TGCGCCAGCAGCTCGACAGTGCCCTACGAGCAGTACTTC. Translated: CASSSTVPYEQYF.

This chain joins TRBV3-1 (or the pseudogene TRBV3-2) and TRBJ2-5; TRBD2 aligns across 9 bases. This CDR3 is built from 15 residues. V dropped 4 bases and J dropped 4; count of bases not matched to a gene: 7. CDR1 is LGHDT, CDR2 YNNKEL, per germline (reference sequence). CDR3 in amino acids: CASSPLVREGETQYF. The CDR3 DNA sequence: TGTGCCAGCAGCCCTCTTGTGCGGGAGGGAGAGACCCAGTACTTC.

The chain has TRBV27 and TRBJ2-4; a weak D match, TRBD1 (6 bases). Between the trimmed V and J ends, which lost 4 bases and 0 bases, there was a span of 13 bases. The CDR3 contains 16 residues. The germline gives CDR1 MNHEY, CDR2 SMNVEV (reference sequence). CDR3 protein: CASSSPGHIAKNIQYF. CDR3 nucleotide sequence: TGTGCCAGCAGTTCTCCGGGACACATAGCCAAAAACATTCAGTACTTC.

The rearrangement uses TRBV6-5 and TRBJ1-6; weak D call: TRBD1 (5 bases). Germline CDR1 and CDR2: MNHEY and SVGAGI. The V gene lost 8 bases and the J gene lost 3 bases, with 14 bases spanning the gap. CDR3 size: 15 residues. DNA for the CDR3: TGTGCCAGCGGAAAGACAGCGCTCTATAATTCACCCCTCCACTTT. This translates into CASGKTALYNSPLHF.

CDR3 nucleotides: TGCAGCGTCCGGACAGGAGGTACGAACACTGAAGCTTTCTTT. This codes for CSVRTGGTNTEAFF. The rearrangement uses TRBV29-1 and TRBJ1-1; TRBD1 agrees at 7 bases. The V gene end was trimmed by 6 bases and the J gene end by 1 base; junction bases not matched to a gene: 8. CDR1 and CDR2 from the germline V gene are SQVTM and ANQGSEA. The CDR3 totals 14 residues.